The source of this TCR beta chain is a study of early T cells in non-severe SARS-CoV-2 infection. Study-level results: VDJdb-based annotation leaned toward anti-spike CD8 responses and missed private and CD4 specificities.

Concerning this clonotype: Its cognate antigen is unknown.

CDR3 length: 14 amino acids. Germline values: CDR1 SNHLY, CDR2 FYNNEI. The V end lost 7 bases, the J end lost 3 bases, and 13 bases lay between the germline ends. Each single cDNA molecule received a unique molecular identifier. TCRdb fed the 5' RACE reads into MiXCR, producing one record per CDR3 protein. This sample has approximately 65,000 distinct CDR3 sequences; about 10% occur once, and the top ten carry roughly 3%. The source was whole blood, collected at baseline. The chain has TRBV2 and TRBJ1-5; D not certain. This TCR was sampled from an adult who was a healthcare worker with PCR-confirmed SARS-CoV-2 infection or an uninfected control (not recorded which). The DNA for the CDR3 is TGTGCCAGCAATTATGGGCATAACAATCAGCCCCAGCATTTT. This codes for CASNYGHNNQPQHF.